The rows below give T cell receptor beta chains drawn from one sample of a study of blood T cell repertoires in COVID-19. The protocol was immunoSEQ multiplex PCR, while the TCRdb copy is restricted to in-frame clones and leaves out a portion. The sample consists of about 150,000 clones, around 84% of them appearing once. Input material: peripheral blood. Receptors originate from a woman in her forties or fifties with acute or convalescent COVID-19. The CDR3 runs from the conserved cysteine through the conserved F or W. The size field is filled for only some rows; it gives once, few, many or a size class.

j_call v_call clone_size cdr3_aa
TRBJ1-6 TRBV18 NA CASSPNYGTGNSPLHF
TRBJ2-7 TRBV9 NA CASSVDTGGYEQYF
TRBJ1-2 TRBV29-1 NA CSALSRVPSYGYTF
TRBJ1-5 TRBV19 once CASSIKGAFNQPQHF
TRBJ2-3 TRBV24-1 NA CATSDSLPERGTDTQYF
TRBJ1-3 TRBV14 NA CASSSATSRSGNTIYF
TRBJ1-1 TRBV10-3 few CAISGQGTEAFF
TRBJ2-3 TRBV10-3 NA CAISGLAGEGTQYF
TRBJ1-6 TRBV7-3 NA CASSPDRGYNSPLHF
TRBJ1-6 TRBV9 NA CASSIRDRDSPLHF
TRBJ2-7 TRBV5-1 NA CASSWEAGGEQYF
TRBJ1-1 TRBV12-5 NA CASGSNLQGTEAFF
TRBJ2-3 TRBV9 NA CASSEGLAGAGSTDTQYF
TRBJ1-2 TRBV6-2/TRBV6-3 NA CASSYSVGAFYGYTF
TRBJ2-7 TRBV30 NA CAWSGQGGIYEQYF
TRBJ2-4 TRBV5-1 NA CASSLDRGVKNIQYF
TRBJ2-1 TRBV7-3 NA CASSLTPSDEQFF
TRBJ1-4 TRBV28 NA CASHSSTGGDEKLFF
TRBJ2-1 TRBV7-8 NA CASSAPRRLAGGRAYNEQFF
TRBJ1-5 TRBV20-1 NA CSASNPGLVGNQPQHF
TRBJ2-1 TRBV5-4 NA CASSRGGGRAGYNEQFF
TRBJ2-2 TRBV9 NA CASSPRQGAAGELFF
TRBJ1-4 TRBV5-1 NA CASSPTGGRAEKLFF
TRBJ2-7 TRBV18 many CASSPPQGPSEQYF
TRBJ2-7 TRBV7-3 many CASSLNRAGLGYEQYF
TRBJ1-2 TRBV2 NA CASSEGTGTYGYTF
TRBJ2-5 TRBV7-2 NA CASSSPPRGRVTQYF
TRBJ2-7 TRBV6-5 few CASSYLTGHEQYF
TRBJ2-7 TRBV7-3 NA CASSLNPGSYEQYF
TRBJ1-2 TRBV27 NA CASSRNRRGPYGYTF
TRBJ2-2 TRBV7-3 NA CASSLRQGGTGELFF
TRBJ1-1 TRBV12-5 once CASGGPGGWNTEAFF
TRBJ1-1 TRBV30 NA CAWSPGLPNTEAFF
TRBJ2-2 TRBV28 NA CASSSGQGARTGELFF
TRBJ1-1 TRBV5-1 NA CASSFITGETEAFF
TRBJ1-5 TRBV6-5 NA CASSYWQGYQPQHF
TRBJ2-5 TRBV7-9 NA CASSDRGDQETQYF
TRBJ1-2 TRBV19 NA CASRPGQGAGYTF
TRBJ2-7 TRBV2 NA CASSEQGLEYEQYF
TRBJ2-6 TRBV5-1 NA CASSLVQKSGANVLTF
TRBJ2-1 TRBV7-9 NA CASSLGSGDEQFF
TRBJ2-7 TRBV5-3 NA CARSLGAGGPYEQYF
TRBJ2-3 TRBV7-2 NA CASSGDRGSFTDTQYF
TRBJ2-7 TRBV18 NA CASSLHSTSGGTYEQYF
TRBJ2-7 TRBV19 few CASSPYGRGYEQYF
TRBJ1-2 TRBV3-1/TRBV3-2 NA CASSGHTNYGYTF
TRBJ2-7 TRBV30 NA CARRDRDSYEQYF
TRBJ1-3 TRBV18 NA CASSPGTFVSGNTIYF